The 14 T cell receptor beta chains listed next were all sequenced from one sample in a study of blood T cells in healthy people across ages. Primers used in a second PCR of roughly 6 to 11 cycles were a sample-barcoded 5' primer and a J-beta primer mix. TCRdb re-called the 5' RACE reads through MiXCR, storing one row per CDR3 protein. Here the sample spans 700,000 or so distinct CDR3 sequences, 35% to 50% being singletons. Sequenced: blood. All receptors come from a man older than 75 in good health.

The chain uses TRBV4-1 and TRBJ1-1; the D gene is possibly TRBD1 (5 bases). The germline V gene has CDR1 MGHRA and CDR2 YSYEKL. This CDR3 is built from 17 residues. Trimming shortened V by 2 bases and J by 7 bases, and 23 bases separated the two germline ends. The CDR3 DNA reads TGCGCCAGCAGCCAACCTAACAGGCGTGGGGGAACGGGTGAAGCTTTCTTT. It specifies CASSQPNRRGGTGEAFF.

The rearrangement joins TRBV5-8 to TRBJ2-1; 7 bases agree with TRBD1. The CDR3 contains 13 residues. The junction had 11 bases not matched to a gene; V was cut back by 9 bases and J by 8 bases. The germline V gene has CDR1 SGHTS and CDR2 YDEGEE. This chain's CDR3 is CANDLRGFDEQFF. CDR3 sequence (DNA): TGTGCCAACGACCTCAGGGGGTTCGATGAGCAGTTCTTC.

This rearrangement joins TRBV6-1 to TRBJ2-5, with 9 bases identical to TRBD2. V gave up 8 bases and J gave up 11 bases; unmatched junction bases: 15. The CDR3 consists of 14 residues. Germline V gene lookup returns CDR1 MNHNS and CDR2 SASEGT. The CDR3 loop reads CASRSGSSYNEQYF. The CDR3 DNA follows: TGTGCCAGCCGTAGCGGGAGTTCGTACAATGAGCAGTACTTC.

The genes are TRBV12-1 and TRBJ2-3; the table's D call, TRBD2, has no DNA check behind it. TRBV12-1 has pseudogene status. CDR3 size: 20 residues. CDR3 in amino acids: CASSLPNRTSGKISTDTQYF. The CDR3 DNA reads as TGTGCCAGCAGCTTGCCAAATCGGACTAGCGGGAAAATTAGCACAGATACGCAGTATTTT.

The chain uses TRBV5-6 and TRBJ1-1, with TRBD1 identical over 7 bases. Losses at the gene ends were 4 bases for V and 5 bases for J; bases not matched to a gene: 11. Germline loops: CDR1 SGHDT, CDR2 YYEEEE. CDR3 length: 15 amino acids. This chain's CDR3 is CASSQLRQGWTEAFF. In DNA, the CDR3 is TGTGCCAGCAGCCAATTAAGACAGGGTTGGACTGAAGCTTTCTTT.

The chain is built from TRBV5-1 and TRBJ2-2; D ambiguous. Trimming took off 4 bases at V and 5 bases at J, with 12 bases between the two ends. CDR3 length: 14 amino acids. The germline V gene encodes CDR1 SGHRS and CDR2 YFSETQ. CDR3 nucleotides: TGCGCCAGCAGCCTTCGGGTATTGACCGGGGAGCTGTTTTTT. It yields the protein CASSLRVLTGELFF. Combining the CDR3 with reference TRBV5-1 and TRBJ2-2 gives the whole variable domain KAGVTQTPRYLIKTRGQQVTLSCSPISGHRSVSWYQQTPGQGLQFLFEYFSETQRNKGNFPGRFSGRQFSNSRSEMNVSTLELGDSALYLCASSLRVLTGELFFGEGSRLTVL.

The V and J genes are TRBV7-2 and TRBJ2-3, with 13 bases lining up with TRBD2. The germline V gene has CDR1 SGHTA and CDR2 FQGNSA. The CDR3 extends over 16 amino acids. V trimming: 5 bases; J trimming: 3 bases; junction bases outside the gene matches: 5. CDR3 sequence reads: CASSPGLAGWTDTQYF. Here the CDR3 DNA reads TGTGCCAGCAGCCCGGGACTAGCGGGGTGGACAGATACGCAGTATTTT.

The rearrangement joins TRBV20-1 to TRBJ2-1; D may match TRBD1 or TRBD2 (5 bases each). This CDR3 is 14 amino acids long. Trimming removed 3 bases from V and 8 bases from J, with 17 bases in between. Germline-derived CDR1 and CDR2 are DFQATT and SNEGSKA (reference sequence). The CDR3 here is CSASLGEPPYEQFF. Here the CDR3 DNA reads TGCAGTGCTAGTCTGGGGGAGCCCCCATATGAGCAGTTCTTC.

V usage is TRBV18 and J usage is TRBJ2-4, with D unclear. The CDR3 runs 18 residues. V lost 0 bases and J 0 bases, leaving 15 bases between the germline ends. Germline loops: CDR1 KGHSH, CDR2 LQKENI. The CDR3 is CASSPPDRVGLAKNIQYF. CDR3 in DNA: TGTGCCAGCTCACCACCGGATAGGGTGGGTTTAGCCAAAAACATTCAGTACTTC. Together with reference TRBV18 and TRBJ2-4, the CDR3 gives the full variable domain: NAGVMQNPRHLVRRRGQEARLRCSPMKGHSHVYWYRQLPEEGLKFMVYLQKENIIDESGMPKERFSAEFPKEGPSILRIQQVVRGDSAAYFCASSPPDRVGLAKNIQYFGAGTRLSVL.

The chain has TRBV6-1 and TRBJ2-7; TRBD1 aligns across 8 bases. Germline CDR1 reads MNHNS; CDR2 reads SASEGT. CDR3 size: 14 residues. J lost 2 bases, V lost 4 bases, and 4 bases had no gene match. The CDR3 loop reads CASSGPGQAYEQYF. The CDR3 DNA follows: TGTGCCAGCAGTGGGCCGGGACAGGCCTACGAGCAGTACTTC.

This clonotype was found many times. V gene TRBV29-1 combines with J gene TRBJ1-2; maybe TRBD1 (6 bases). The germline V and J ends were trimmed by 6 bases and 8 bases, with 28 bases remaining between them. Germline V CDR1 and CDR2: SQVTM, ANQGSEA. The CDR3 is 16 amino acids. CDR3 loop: CSVDNRDTERAEGYTF. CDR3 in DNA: TGCAGCGTGGATAACCGGGACACGGAGCGCGCGGAGGGCTACACCTTC.

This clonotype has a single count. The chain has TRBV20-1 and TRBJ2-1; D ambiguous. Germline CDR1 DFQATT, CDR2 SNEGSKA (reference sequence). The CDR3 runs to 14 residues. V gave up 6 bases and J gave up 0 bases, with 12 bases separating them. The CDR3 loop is CSAAFCSSYNEQFF. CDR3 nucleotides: TGCAGTGCCGCGTTCTGCAGCTCCTACAATGAGCAGTTCTTC.

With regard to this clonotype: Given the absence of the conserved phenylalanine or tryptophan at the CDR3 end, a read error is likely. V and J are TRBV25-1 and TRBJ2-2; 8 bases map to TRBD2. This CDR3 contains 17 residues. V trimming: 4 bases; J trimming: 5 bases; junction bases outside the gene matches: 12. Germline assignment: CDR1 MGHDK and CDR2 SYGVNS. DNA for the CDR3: TGTGCCAGCAGTGGCGCTCGGGGGGGGCTCTCAACCGGGGAGCTGTTTCTT. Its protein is CASSGARGGLSTGELFL.

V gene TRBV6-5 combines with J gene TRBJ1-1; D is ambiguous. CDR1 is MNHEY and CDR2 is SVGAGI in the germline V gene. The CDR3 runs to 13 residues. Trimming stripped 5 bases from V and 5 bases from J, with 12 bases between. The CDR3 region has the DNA TGTGCCAGCAGTCCCCGAGGAGGGACTGAAGCTTTCTTT. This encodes CASSPRGGTEAFF.